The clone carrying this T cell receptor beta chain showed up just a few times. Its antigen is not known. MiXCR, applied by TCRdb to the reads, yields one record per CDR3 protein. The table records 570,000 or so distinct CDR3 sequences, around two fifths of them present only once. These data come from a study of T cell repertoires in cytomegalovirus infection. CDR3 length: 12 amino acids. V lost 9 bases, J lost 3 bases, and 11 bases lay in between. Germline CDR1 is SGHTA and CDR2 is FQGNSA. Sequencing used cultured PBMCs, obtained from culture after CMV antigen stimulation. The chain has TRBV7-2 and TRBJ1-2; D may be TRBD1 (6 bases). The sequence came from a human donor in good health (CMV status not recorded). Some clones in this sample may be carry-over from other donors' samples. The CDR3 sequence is CASRGADYGYTF. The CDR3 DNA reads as TGTGCCAGTCGGGGGGCGGACTATGGCTACACCTTC.